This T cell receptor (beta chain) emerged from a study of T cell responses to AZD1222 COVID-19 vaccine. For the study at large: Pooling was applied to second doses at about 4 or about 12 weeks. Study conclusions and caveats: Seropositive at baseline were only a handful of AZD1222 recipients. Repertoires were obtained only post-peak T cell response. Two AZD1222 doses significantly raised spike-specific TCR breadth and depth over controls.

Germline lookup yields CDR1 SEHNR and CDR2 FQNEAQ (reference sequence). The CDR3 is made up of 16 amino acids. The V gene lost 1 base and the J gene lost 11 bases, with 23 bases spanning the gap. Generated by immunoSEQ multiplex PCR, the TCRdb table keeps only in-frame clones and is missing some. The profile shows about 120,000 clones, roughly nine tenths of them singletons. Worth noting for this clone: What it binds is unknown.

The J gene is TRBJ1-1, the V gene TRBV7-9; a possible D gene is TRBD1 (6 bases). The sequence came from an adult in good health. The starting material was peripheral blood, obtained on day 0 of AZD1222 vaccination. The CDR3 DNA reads TGTGCCAGCAGCTTAGGGTGGCGTGCAGGGGCCTTTACCGCTTTCTTT. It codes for CASSLGWRAGAFTAFF.